This entry describes one T cell receptor beta chain. Source study methods: Researchers report that nucleated cell counts were estimated from reference gene primer amplification. Profiling relied on immunoSEQ multiplex PCR, and the TCRdb table lists in-frame clones only, not all of them. For V, J and clone size, that table is used; D and trimming come from the DNA. The data contain 200,000 to 250,000 clones, roughly 86% of them seen just once; the ten biggest clones take up less than 3%. Losses at the gene ends were 8 bases for V and 6 bases for J; bases not matched to a gene: 8. The CDR3 has 15 amino acids. Per the germline V gene, CDR1 is SNHLY and CDR2 is FYNNEI. The data were obtained in a study of blood T cell repertoires in COVID-19. Study-level background: The United States, Italy and Spain were the sources of the acute and convalescent COVID-19 samples. PBMCs, B-cell-depleted T cells, or T cells were the source of the cDNA or gDNA that made up the material.

The sequencing input was peripheral blood. This TCR derives from a woman aged 60-70 years with acute or convalescent COVID-19. The J gene is TRBJ1-6, the V gene TRBV2, with TRBD1 matching over 9 bases. CDR3 sequence: CASSSGTGLNSPLHF. CDR3 bases: TGTGCCAGCTCATCCGGGACAGGGCTTAATTCACCCCTCCACTTT.